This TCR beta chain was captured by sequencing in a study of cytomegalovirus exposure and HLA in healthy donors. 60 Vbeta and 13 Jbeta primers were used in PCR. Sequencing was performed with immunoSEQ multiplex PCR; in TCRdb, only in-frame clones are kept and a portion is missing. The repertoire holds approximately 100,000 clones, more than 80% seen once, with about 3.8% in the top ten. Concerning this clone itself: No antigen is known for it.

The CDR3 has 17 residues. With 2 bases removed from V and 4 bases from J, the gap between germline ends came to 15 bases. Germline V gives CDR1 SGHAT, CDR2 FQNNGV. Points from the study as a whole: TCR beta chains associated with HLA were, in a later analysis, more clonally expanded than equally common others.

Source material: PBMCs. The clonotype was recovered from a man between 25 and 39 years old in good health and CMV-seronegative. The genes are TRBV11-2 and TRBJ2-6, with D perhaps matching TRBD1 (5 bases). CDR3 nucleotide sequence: TGTGCCAGCAGCTTAAAGAGACCAGGGCCAGGGGCCAACGTCCTGACTTTC. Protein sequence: CASSLKRPGPGANVLTF.